The present TCR beta chain was sequenced within a study of cytomegalovirus exposure and HLA in healthy donors. General study results and limits: A list of 164 TCR beta chains associated with cytomegalovirus was given. In vitro confirmation showed three CMV-associated chains to be CMV antigen specific.

CDR3 size: 15 residues. The germline V gene has CDR1 KGHSH and CDR2 LQKENI. Trimming stripped 1 base from V and 0 bases from J, with 9 bases between. A multiplex PCR was run with 60 Vbeta primers and 13 Jbeta primers. Assay used: immunoSEQ multiplex PCR; TCRdb lists only in-frame clones, some missing. This repertoire includes roughly 150,000 clones. At the time of sampling, donors were nominally healthy, though unrecorded immune exposures were likely. On this clone: Its cognate antigen is unknown.

The chain carries TRBV18 and TRBJ1-1, with unresolved D. This sequence originates from a woman aged 45-65 years in good health and CMV-seronegative. Sequenced material: PBMCs. The CDR3 sequence: CASSPLRGLNTEAFF. DNA of the CDR3: TGTGCCAGCTCACCACTCCGGGGATTGAACACTGAAGCTTTCTTT.